Following are 14 T cell receptor beta chains from one sample sequenced in a study of neurological immune-mediated disorders. The time point was: longitudinal time-point 2. TCRdb ran MiXCR on the 5' RACE reads and lists one entry per CDR3 protein. This table has approximately 82,000 distinct CDR3 sequences, roughly 13% appearing once. Input material: PBMCs. These receptor sequences come from a female donor with HTLV-1-associated myelopathy (HAM/TSP).

This clonotype was seen repeatedly, ten times or more. V and J are TRBV29-1 and TRBJ2-5; D not certain. V was shortened by 7 bases and J by 5 bases, with 17 bases between the two germline ends. This CDR3 region has 13 residues. CDR1 and CDR2 from the germline V gene are SQVTM and ANQGSEA. CDR3 loop: CSAKASAGETQYF. In DNA form, the CDR3 reads TGCAGCGCCAAAGCCTCGGCCGGGGAGACCCAGTACTTC.

V usage is TRBV24-1 and J usage is TRBJ1-2; D remains ambiguous. The CDR3 consists of 12 residues. Germline V gene lookup returns CDR1 KGHDR and CDR2 SFDVKD. V lost 4 bases, J lost 10 bases, and 12 bases lay in between. CDR3 residues: CATSDGLEDYTF. The DNA for the CDR3 is TGTGCCACCAGTGACGGACTAGAAGACTACACCTTC.

CDR3 nucleotides: TGTGCCAGCAGACGACTAGCGGGGGGGCAGGACGAGCAGTACTTC. It is translated as CASRRLAGGQDEQYF. This chain links TRBV2 with TRBJ2-7; 14 bases line up with TRBD2. Germline trimming cut 6 bases from V and 5 bases from J; bases unmatched to any gene: 6. The germline gives CDR1 SNHLY, CDR2 FYNNEI. CDR3 length equals 15 residues.

The rearrangement links TRBV7-2 to TRBJ1-1; D possibly corresponds to TRBD1 (5 bases). The CDR3 has 15 amino acids. CDR1 SGHTA and CDR2 FQGNSA come from the germline V gene. V shed 1 base and J shed 1 base, with 10 bases lying between them. Here the CDR3 reads CASSLVAGTNTEAFF. CDR3 bases: TGTGCCAGCAGCTTAGTTGCGGGGACGAACACTGAAGCTTTCTTT.

This clonotype was seen more than once but under ten times. The J gene is TRBJ2-2, the V gene TRBV6-5; 9 nucleotides agree with TRBD2. Germline trimming cut 2 bases from V and 1 base from J; bases unmatched to any gene: 5. This CDR3 spans 17 amino acids. The germline CDR1 and CDR2 sequences are MNHEY and SVGAGI. The CDR3 sequence is CASSYLAGRLNTGELFF. Here the CDR3 DNA reads TGTGCCAGCAGTTACCTAGCGGGGAGATTGAACACCGGGGAGCTGTTTTTT.

This clonotype was counted ten times or more. This sequence joins TRBV7-8 and TRBJ2-3; D call uncertain. V shed 3 bases and J shed 6 bases, with 7 bases lying between them. Germline V gene data show CDR1 as SGHVS and CDR2 as FQNEAQ. The CDR3 covers 12 residues. The CDR3 DNA reads as TGTGCCAGCAGCTTTACTGCGGATACGCAGTATTTT. It codes for CASSFTADTQYF.

This clonotype was detected ten times or more. The chain links TRBV12-3 or TRBV12-4 to TRBJ2-7, with TRBD2 matching 8 bases. The trim removed 4 bases at V and 1 base at J, leaving 3 bases unmatched. CDR3 length: 14 amino acids. CDR3: CASSSGGGSYEQYF. CDR3 sequence (DNA): TGTGCCAGCAGTTCCGGGGGGGGGTCCTACGAGCAGTACTTC.

In its sample, this clonotype was seen many times. The V and J genes are TRBV27 and TRBJ2-3; 12 bases fit TRBD1. The germline V gene has CDR1 MNHEY and CDR2 SMNVEV (reference sequence). V lost 6 bases and J lost 5; bases outside the gene matches: 3. The CDR3 runs 14 residues. Here the CDR3 DNA reads TGTGCCAGCAGGGGGGACAGGGGGCGAGATACGCAGTATTTT. It specifies CASRGDRGRDTQYF.

The chain has TRBV18 and TRBJ2-1; tentatively, D is TRBD1 (7 bases). The germline gives CDR1 KGHSH, CDR2 LQKENI. The CDR3 contains 16 residues. The V and J ends lost 0 bases and 5 bases respectively, with 14 bases between them. The CDR3 region is CASSPPAGGKNNEQFF. In DNA form, the CDR3 reads TGTGCCAGCTCACCACCGGCAGGGGGGAAGAACAATGAGCAGTTCTTC.

In its sample, this clonotype was seen many times. The chain employs TRBV7-9 and TRBJ2-1; no definite D call. V dropped 5 bases and J dropped 4 bases, with 12 bases sitting between them. Per the germline V gene, CDR1 is SEHNR and CDR2 is FQNEAQ (reference sequence). There are 14 residues in the CDR3. DNA for the CDR3: TGTGCCAGCAGCCCGGGTCTGTTTTACAATGAGCAGTTCTTC. This encodes CASSPGLFYNEQFF.

This clonotype was seen ten or more times. The rearrangement joins TRBV21-1 to TRBJ2-7; the tabulated D call, TRBD2, remains unverified against the DNA. TRBV21-1 is tagged as a pseudogene. This CDR3 has 17 residues. The CDR3 protein is CASSKAVTSGDSYEQYF. CDR3 nucleotide sequence: TGTGCCAGCAGCAAAGCCGTGACTAGCGGGGACTCCTACGAGCAGTACTTC.

This clonotype was detected ten times or more. The J gene is TRBJ2-1, the V gene TRBV12-3 or TRBV12-4; D possibly corresponds to TRBD2 (5 bases). V shed 0 bases and J shed 7 bases, with 16 bases lying between them. This CDR3 contains 16 residues. The CDR3 region is CASSLAGSRSMNEQFF. DNA for the CDR3: TGTGCCAGCAGTTTAGCAGGGAGTCGTTCTATGAATGAGCAGTTCTTC.

This clonotype was counted at least ten times. The chain has TRBV4-2 and TRBJ2-1; D might be TRBD2 (6 bases). Per the germline V gene, CDR1 is LGHNA and CDR2 is YNFKEQ. V lost 3 bases and J 4 bases, leaving 28 bases between the germline ends. The CDR3 consists of 20 residues. In nucleotides, the CDR3 is TGTGCCAGCAGCCATCAACCCCGGGACCAACGGAGGGGAAATTACAATGAGCAGTTCTTC. This encodes CASSHQPRDQRRGNYNEQFF.

This clonotype was detected many times. This chain joins TRBV9 and TRBJ2-3; tentatively, D is TRBD1 (5 bases). Germline V gene data show CDR1 as SGDLS and CDR2 as YYNGEE. The length of the CDR3 is 16 residues. V dropped 2 bases and J dropped 1 base, with 14 bases sitting between them. The CDR3 sequence: CASSVRQTFGTDTQYF. CDR3 DNA: TGTGCCAGCAGCGTCAGACAGACGTTCGGCACAGATACGCAGTATTTT.